A single sample gave rise to the 9 T cell receptor beta chains below, sequenced in a study of shared clonotypes between healthy human individuals. Profiled with immunoSEQ multiplex PCR; TCRdb holds only in-frame clones, not every one. Found here are approximately 620,000 clones, about 96% of them singletons; the top ten hold around 0.058%. Sequencing was performed on naive CD4+ T cells sorted from blood. Subset given: CD45RA+ positively selected. These receptors were taken from a young woman in good health.

The chain's CDR3 is CASRRDRDEIYEQYF. CDR3 bases: TGTGCCAGCAGACGGGATCGGGATGAGATCTACGAGCAGTACTTC. The chain combines TRBV6-5 with TRBJ2-5; a possible D gene is TRBD2 (5 bases). The end of the DNA is better explained by TRBJ2-7, so the J call may be wrong. The CDR3 consists of 15 residues. The germline CDR1 and CDR2 sequences are MNHEY and SVGAGI.

This rearrangement joins TRBV29-1 to TRBJ2-3; 9 positions agree with TRBD2. Germline V gives CDR1 SQVTM, CDR2 ANQGSEA. V gave up 4 bases and J gave up 1 base; unmatched junction bases: 12. This CDR3 region has 17 residues. In DNA form, the CDR3 reads TGCAGCGTTGTAGGCGGGAGGGCCCAACCCGGCACAGATACGCAGTATTTT. Translation: CSVVGGRAQPGTDTQYF.

This chain uses TRBV7-7 with TRBJ2-2, with 11 bases identical to TRBD2. V dropped 2 bases and J dropped 6; count of bases not matched to a gene: 5. Germline CDR1 reads SSHAT; CDR2 reads FNYEAQ (reference sequence). The CDR3 runs to 16 residues. CDR3 in DNA: TGTGCCAGCAGCTTAATTCTAGCGGGAGGCTCCGGGGAGCTGTTTTTT. Its translation: CASSLILAGGSGELFF.

The chain links TRBV18 to TRBJ2-7; D might be TRBD1 or TRBD2, each matching 5 bases. The germline CDR1 and CDR2 sequences are KGHSH and LQKENI. V was cut by 2 bases and J by 7 bases, with 12 bases left in between. This CDR3 is built from 13 residues. Here the CDR3 reads CASSPFGADEQYF. The CDR3, as DNA: TGTGCCAGCTCACCATTCGGGGCGGATGAGCAGTACTTC.

V usage is TRBV5-1 and J usage is TRBJ2-5; 7 positions agree with TRBD1. The better agreement between TRBJ2-7 and the DNA end casts doubt on the J call. The germline V gene encodes CDR1 SGHRS and CDR2 YFSETQ. The CDR3 consists of 13 residues. CDR3 in amino acids: CASSYRQGYEQYF. The CDR3 DNA sequence: TGCGCCAGCAGCTACAGACAGGGCTACGAGCAGTACTTC.

The chain uses TRBV9 and TRBJ2-3, with D tentatively TRBD2 (5 bases). Germline CDR1 is SGDLS and CDR2 is YYNGEE. The CDR3 is 15 residues long. The V and J ends lost 0 bases and 0 bases respectively, with 8 bases between them. The CDR3 sequence is CASSVGGASTDTQYF. The CDR3 region has the DNA TGTGCCAGCAGCGTAGGGGGAGCTAGCACAGATACGCAGTATTTT.

This chain links TRBV28 with TRBJ2-7; D may be TRBD1 (6 bases). CDR1 MDHEN and CDR2 SYDVKM come from the germline V gene. V gave up 5 bases and J gave up 1 base, with 15 bases separating them. There are 15 residues in the CDR3. The CDR3 region has the DNA TGTGCCAGCAGTGTCCCGGGACACCCTTCCTACGAGCAGTACTTC. Its translation: CASSVPGHPSYEQYF.

The count of this clone is one. The chain uses TRBV10-2 and TRBJ1-1; weak D call: TRBD1 (5 bases). The CDR3 is 15 residues long. Germline V gene sequence: CDR1 WSHSY, CDR2 SAAADI. Between the trimmed V and J ends, which lost 3 bases and 0 bases, there was a span of 11 bases. CDR3 nucleotide sequence: TGCGCCAGCAGTGAATTGGGGGTGATGAACACTGAAGCTTTCTTT. Its protein is CASSELGVMNTEAFF.

This chain uses TRBV7-2 with TRBJ1-1; D not certain. Looked up from germline, CDR1 is SGHTA and CDR2 is FQGNSA. V lost 7 bases, J lost 4 bases, and 7 bases lay in between. The CDR3 totals 11 residues. The CDR3 here is CASTRGTEAFF. CDR3 sequence (DNA): TGTGCCAGCACCCGAGGCACTGAAGCTTTCTTT.